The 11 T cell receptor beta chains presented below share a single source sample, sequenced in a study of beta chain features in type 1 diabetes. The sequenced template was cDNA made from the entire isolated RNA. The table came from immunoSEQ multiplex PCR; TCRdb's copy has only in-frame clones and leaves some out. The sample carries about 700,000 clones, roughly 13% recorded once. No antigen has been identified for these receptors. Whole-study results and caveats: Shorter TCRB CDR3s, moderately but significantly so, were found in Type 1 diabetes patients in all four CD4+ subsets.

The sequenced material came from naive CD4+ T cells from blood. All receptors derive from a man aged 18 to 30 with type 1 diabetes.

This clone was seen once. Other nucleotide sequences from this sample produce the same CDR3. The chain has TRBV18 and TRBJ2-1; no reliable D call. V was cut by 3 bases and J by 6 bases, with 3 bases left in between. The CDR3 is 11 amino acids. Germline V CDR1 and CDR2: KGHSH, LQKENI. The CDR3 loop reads CASSPANEQFF. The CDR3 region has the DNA TGTGCCAGCTCACCGGCCAATGAGCAGTTCTTC.

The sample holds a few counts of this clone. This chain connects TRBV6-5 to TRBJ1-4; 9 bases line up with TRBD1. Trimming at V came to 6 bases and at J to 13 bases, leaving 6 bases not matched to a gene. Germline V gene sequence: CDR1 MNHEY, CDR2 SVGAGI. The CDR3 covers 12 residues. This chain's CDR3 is CASRLGQGILFF. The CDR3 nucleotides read TGTGCCAGCAGGTTGGGACAGGGTATACTGTTTTTT.

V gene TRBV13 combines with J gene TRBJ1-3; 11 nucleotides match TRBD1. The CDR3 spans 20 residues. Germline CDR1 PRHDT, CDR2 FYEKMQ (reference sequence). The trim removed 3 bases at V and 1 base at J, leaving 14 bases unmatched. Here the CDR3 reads CASSLFGRDRGSRSGNTIYF. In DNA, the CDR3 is TGTGCCAGCAGCTTGTTCGGTCGGGACAGGGGGAGTCGGTCTGGAAACACCATATATTTT.

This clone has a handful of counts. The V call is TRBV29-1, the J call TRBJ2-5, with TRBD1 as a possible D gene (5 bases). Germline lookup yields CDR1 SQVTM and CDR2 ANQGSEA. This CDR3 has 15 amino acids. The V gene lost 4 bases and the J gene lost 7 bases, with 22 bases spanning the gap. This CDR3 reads CSVVGPVSPDGTQYF. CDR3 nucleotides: TGCAGCGTTGTGGGGCCCGTTAGCCCGGACGGGACCCAGTACTTC.

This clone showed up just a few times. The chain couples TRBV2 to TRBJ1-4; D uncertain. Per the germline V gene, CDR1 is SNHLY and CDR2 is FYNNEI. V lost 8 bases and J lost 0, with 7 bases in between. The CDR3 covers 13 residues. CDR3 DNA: TGTGCCAGCCGTTACGCAACTAATGAAAAACTGTTTTTT. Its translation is CASRYATNEKLFF.

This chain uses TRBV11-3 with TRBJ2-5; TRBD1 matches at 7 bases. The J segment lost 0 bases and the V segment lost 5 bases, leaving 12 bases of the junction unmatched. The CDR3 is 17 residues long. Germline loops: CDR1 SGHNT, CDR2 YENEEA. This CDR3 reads CASSRLPTGSYQETQYF. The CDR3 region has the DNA TGTGCCAGCAGCCGACTACCGACAGGGTCGTACCAAGAGACCCAGTACTTC.

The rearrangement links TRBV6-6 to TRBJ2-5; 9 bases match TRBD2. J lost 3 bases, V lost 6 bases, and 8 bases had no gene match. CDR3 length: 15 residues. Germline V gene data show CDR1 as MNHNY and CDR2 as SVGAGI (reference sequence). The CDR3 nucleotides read TGTGCCAGCAGCGAAAAACGACTAGCGGAAGAGACCCAGTACTTC. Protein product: CASSEKRLAEETQYF.

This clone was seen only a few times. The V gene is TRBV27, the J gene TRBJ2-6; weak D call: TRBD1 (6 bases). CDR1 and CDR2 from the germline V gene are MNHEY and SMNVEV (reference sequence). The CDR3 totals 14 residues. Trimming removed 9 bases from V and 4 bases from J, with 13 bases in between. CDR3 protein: CASGTGQGANVLTF. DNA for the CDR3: TGTGCCAGTGGAACAGGGCAGGGGGCCAACGTCCTGACTTTC.

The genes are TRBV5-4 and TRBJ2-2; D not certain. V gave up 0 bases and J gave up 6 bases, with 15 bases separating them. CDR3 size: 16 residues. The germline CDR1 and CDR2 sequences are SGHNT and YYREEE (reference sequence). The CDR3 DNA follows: TGTGCCAGCAGCTTGGCCGGTGGTGGGGTGCCCGGGGAGCTGTTTTTT. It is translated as CASSLAGGGVPGELFF.

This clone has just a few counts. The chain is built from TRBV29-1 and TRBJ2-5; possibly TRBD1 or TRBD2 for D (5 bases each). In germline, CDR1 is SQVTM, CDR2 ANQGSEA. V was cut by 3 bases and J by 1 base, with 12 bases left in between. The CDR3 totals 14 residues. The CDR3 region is CSVDPGAVQETQYF. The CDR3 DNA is TGCAGCGTTGACCCCGGGGCAGTCCAAGAGACCCAGTACTTC.

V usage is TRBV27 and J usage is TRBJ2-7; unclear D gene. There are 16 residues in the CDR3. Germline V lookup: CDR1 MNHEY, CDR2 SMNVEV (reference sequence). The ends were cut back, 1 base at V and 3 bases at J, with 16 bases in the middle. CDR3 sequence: CASSLFPSSPYYEQYF. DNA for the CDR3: TGTGCCAGCAGTTTATTCCCGAGTTCCCCTTACTACGAGCAGTACTTC.